This passage covers 25 T cell receptor beta chains from one sample sequenced in a study of blood T cell repertoires in COVID-19. Profiling relied on immunoSEQ multiplex PCR, and the TCRdb table lists in-frame clones only, not all of them. The sample holds some 320,000 clones; about 91% are singletons and the top ten take roughly 7%. The sample was peripheral blood. The receptors stem from a woman younger than 45 who had recovered from COVID-19.

The rearrangement links TRBV18 to TRBJ2-7; 10 bases match TRBD2. The CDR3 consists of 15 residues. The germline V gene has CDR1 KGHSH and CDR2 LQKENI. Unmatched junction bases numbered 6, after V lost 3 bases and J lost 4 bases. The CDR3 loop reads CASSPTGTSDYEQYF. CDR3 in DNA: TGTGCCAGCTCACCGACCGGGACTAGCGATTACGAGCAGTACTTC.

V and J are TRBV20-1 and TRBJ2-3, with a possible D match to TRBD1 (6 bases). The germline CDR1 and CDR2 sequences are DFQATT and SNEGSKA (reference sequence). CDR3 length equals 15 residues. With 3 bases removed from V and 3 bases from J, the gap between germline ends came to 16 bases. The CDR3 protein is CSASSGARGTDTQYF. The CDR3 bases are TGCAGTGCTAGTTCAGGAGCCAGGGGTACAGATACGCAGTATTTT.

The rearrangement joins TRBV15 to TRBJ2-1; 7 nucleotides align to TRBD2. The V gene's germline CDR1 is LNHNV and CDR2 YYDKDF (reference sequence). This CDR3 spans 15 amino acids. The trim removed 1 base at V and 4 bases at J, leaving 4 bases unmatched. The CDR3 loop reads CATSRGGEGYNEQFF. The CDR3 DNA sequence: TGTGCCACCAGCAGAGGGGGGGAGGGTTACAATGAGCAGTTCTTC.

This chain uses TRBV9 with TRBJ2-3; possible D gene TRBD1, 5 bases. CDR1 and CDR2 (germline): SGDLS, YYNGEE. This CDR3 comprises 13 residues. With 3 bases removed from V and 0 bases from J, the gap between germline ends came to 5 bases. The CDR3 DNA reads TGTGCCAGCAGCGCAGGGAGCACAGATACGCAGTATTTT. It encodes CASSAGSTDTQYF.

V and J are TRBV30 and TRBJ2-7; D is possibly TRBD1 (5 bases). The CDR3 sequence is 13 residues long. Germline CDR1 and CDR2: GTSNPN and SVGIG (reference sequence). Trimming removed 2 bases at V and 2 bases at J, with 10 bases between. The CDR3 bases are TGTGCCTGGAGTTCGACAGTGACCTACGAGCAGTACTTC. This translates into CAWSSTVTYEQYF.

The chain recombines TRBV28 with TRBJ2-5; 7 bases map to TRBD1. The J segment lost 3 bases and the V segment lost 6 bases, leaving 7 bases of the junction unmatched. The germline CDR1 and CDR2 sequences are MDHEN and SYDVKM. The CDR3 totals 14 residues. The CDR3 DNA sequence: TGTGCCAGCAGAACCGGGACAGCTAAAGAGACCCAGTACTTC. Its protein product is CASRTGTAKETQYF.

The V call is TRBV5-8, the J call TRBJ2-3; 9 positions agree with TRBD2. The germline V gene encodes CDR1 SGHTS and CDR2 YDEGEE. The length of the CDR3 is 15 residues. J was trimmed by 9 bases and V by 4 bases; bases with no gene match: 12. The DNA for the CDR3 is TGTGCCAGCAGCAAAAGACTAGCGGCCCCCGACACGCAGTATTTT. This encodes CASSKRLAAPDTQYF.

The V and J genes are TRBV21-1 and TRBJ2-2; the tabulated D call, TRBD2, remains unverified against the DNA. TRBV21-1 constitutes a pseudogene. This CDR3 is built from 11 residues. The CDR3 bases are TGTGCCAGCAGCCCGAGGGGGGAGCTGTTTTTT. It encodes CASSPRGELFF.

The chain employs TRBV18 and TRBJ2-1, with 7 bases fitting TRBD2. The germline V gene has CDR1 KGHSH and CDR2 LQKENI. With 2 bases clipped from V and 2 bases from J, the junction kept 6 bases outside the gene matches. This CDR3 has 16 amino acids. Written as DNA, the CDR3 is TGTGCCAGCTCACCATCTAGCGGAGCCACCTACAATGAGCAGTTCTTC. Amino acid sequence: CASSPSSGATYNEQFF.

The chain uses TRBV28 and TRBJ1-2, with a possible D match to TRBD1 (5 bases). This CDR3 comprises 11 residues. Germline loops: CDR1 MDHEN, CDR2 SYDVKM. V lost 5 bases to trimming and J lost 4 bases, with 5 bases between them. This chain's CDR3 is CASSQGYGYTF. The CDR3 DNA reads TGTGCCAGCAGTCAGGGCTATGGCTACACCTTC.

The chain has TRBV2 and TRBJ1-1, with D possibly TRBD1 on 6 matching bases. V was shortened by 3 bases and J by 5 bases, with 13 bases between the two germline ends. The germline gives CDR1 SNHLY, CDR2 FYNNEI. CDR3 length equals 14 residues. CDR3 sequence reads: CASSDQGPQTEAFF. The CDR3 nucleotides are TGTGCCAGCAGTGACCAGGGGCCACAGACTGAAGCTTTCTTT.

V gene TRBV5-1 combines with J gene TRBJ1-6; TRBD1 matches 8 bases. The CDR3 is 14 amino acids. The J segment lost 13 bases and the V segment lost 4 bases, leaving 10 bases of the junction unmatched. Germline assignment: CDR1 SGHRS and CDR2 YFSETQ. This CDR3 is CASSAGQGVSPLHF. DNA for the CDR3: TGCGCCAGCAGCGCCGGACAGGGAGTTTCGCCCCTCCACTTT. The complete variable domain, with remaining parts taken from reference TRBV5-1 and TRBJ1-6, reads KAGVTQTPRYLIKTRGQQVTLSCSPISGHRSVSWYQQTPGQGLQFLFEYFSETQRNKGNFPGRFSGRQFSNSRSEMNVSTLELGDSALYLCASSAGQGVSPLHFGNGTRLTVT.

The rearrangement joins TRBV6-5 to TRBJ1-2; a possible D gene is TRBD1 (6 bases). Deletions cut 0 bases from V and 6 bases from J, with 17 bases between. CDR3 length: 16 amino acids. Germline V gene data show CDR1 as MNHEY and CDR2 as SVGAGI. The CDR3: CASSYSKSQGKDGYTF. The CDR3 DNA is TGTGCCAGCAGTTACTCGAAAAGCCAGGGGAAGGATGGCTACACCTTC.

V is TRBV5-1 and J is TRBJ2-1; the D gene is possibly TRBD2 (8 bases). V shed 1 base and J shed 2 bases, with 34 bases lying between them. CDR1 SGHRS and CDR2 YFSETQ come from the germline V gene. The CDR3 has 23 residues. CDR3 protein: CASSLPRQGSRSGDGFTYNEQFF. DNA of the CDR3: TGCGCCAGCAGCTTGCCCCGACAGGGCTCGCGTAGCGGGGACGGATTTACCTACAATGAGCAGTTCTTC.

This clone was counted a single time. The chain recombines TRBV7-2 with TRBJ1-1, with D uncertain. Germline CDR1 is SGHTA and CDR2 is FQGNSA. The CDR3 has 13 residues. V lost 3 bases and J 0 bases, leaving 5 bases between the germline ends. The CDR3 nucleotides are TGTGCCAGCAGCTTCAAAATGAACACTGAAGCTTTCTTT. As protein: CASSFKMNTEAFF. The complete variable domain, with remaining parts taken from reference TRBV7-2 and TRBJ1-1, reads GAGVSQSPSNKVTEKGKDVELRCDPISGHTALYWYRQSLGQGLEFLIYFQGNSAPDKSGLPSDRFSAERTGGSVSTLTIQRTQQEDSAVYLCASSFKMNTEAFFGQGTRLTVV.

This clone was seen a handful of times. The sample contains more than one DNA sequence encoding this CDR3. J is TRBJ2-2 and V is TRBV18, with D possibly matching TRBD2 (5 bases). Germline lookup yields CDR1 KGHSH and CDR2 LQKENI. V lost 3 bases to trimming and J lost 4 bases, with 6 bases between them. The CDR3 has 13 amino acids. The CDR3 sequence: CASSPRGTGELFF. DNA for the CDR3: TGTGCCAGCTCACCCCGGGGCACCGGGGAGCTGTTTTTT.

The chain recombines TRBV4-1 with TRBJ1-2, with 7 bases lining up with TRBD1. The CDR3 is made up of 17 amino acids. Per germline, CDR1 MGHRA and CDR2 YSYEKL. Losses at the gene ends were 2 bases for V and 4 bases for J; bases not matched to a gene: 13. The CDR3 region is CASSQQNPGQRAYGYTF. The CDR3 nucleotides are TGCGCCAGCAGCCAACAGAACCCGGGACAGCGGGCCTATGGCTACACCTTC.

The CDR3 DNA is TGCGCCAGCAGCCAAGTACAGGGTCCTTTTTTCTCTGGGGCCAACGTCCTGACTTTC. It encodes CASSQVQGPFFSGANVLTF. The chain employs TRBV4-1 and TRBJ2-6, with a weak D call TRBD1 (6 bases). The V end lost 1 base, the J end lost 0 bases, and 16 bases lay between the germline ends. Germline loops: CDR1 MGHRA, CDR2 YSYEKL. The CDR3 consists of 19 residues.

This chain connects TRBV12-3 or TRBV12-4 to TRBJ2-2; tentative D call: TRBD1 (6 bases). The V end lost 4 bases, the J end lost 6 bases, and 9 bases lay between the germline ends. This CDR3 is built from 13 residues. The CDR3 coding sequence is TGTGCCAGCAGTTCTCAGGGGTCCGGGGAGCTGTTTTTT. Its translation is CASSSQGSGELFF.

A word on this clone: The conserved final phenylalanine or tryptophan is absent from the CDR3, which likely points to a read error. The DNA is left out, because the CDR3 cannot be placed on it with certainty; the CDR3 is given as TCRdb lists it. This chain uses TRBV2 with TRBJ1-2; TRBD1, the table's D call, was not compared with the DNA. The CDR3 length is 13 residues, termini included. Germline V gene data show CDR1 as SNHLY and CDR2 as FYNNEI. CDR3 sequence reads: CASSVRQGIAFNL.

V and J are TRBV24-1 and TRBJ2-3, with D hard to call. V lost 3 bases and J 0 bases, leaving 12 bases between the germline ends. This CDR3 has 16 residues. Looked up from germline, CDR1 is KGHDR and CDR2 is SFDVKD. The CDR3 region has the DNA TGTGCCACCAGTGATCACGACAAAGCTAGCACAGATACGCAGTATTTT. As protein: CATSDHDKASTDTQYF.

This sequence joins TRBV5-4 and TRBJ1-2; no clear D gene. Looked up from germline, CDR1 is SGHNT and CDR2 is YYREEE (reference sequence). Between the trimmed V and J ends, which lost 2 bases and 7 bases, there was a span of 12 bases. The CDR3 runs to 13 residues. The CDR3 sequence: CASSLSGFSGYTF. The CDR3 DNA follows: TGTGCCAGCAGCTTATCGGGTTTTAGTGGCTACACCTTC. Supplemented by reference TRBV5-4 and TRBJ1-2, the full variable domain reads ETGVTQSPTHLIKTRGQQVTLRCSSQSGHNTVSWYQQALGQGPQFIFQYYREEENGRGNFPPRFSGLQFPNYSSELNVNALELDDSALYLCASSLSGFSGYTFGSGTRLTVV.

The chain joins TRBV7-3 to TRBJ2-1; a possible D gene is TRBD2 (7 bases). CDR1 is SGHTA and CDR2 is FQGTGA in the germline V gene. This CDR3 region has 14 residues. V shed 2 bases and J shed 8 bases, with 13 bases lying between them. CDR3 residues: CASSLLGGPDEQFF. In nucleotides, the CDR3 is TGTGCCAGCAGCTTACTCGGGGGGCCGGATGAGCAGTTCTTC.

This clone appeared a single time. The chain recombines TRBV7-2 with TRBJ2-5; possible D gene TRBD1, 5 bases. Trimming pared 1 base from V and 4 bases from J, leaving 13 bases between. The CDR3 has 15 residues. The germline CDR1 and CDR2 sequences are SGHTA and FQGNSA. For the CDR3, the DNA is TGTGCCAGCAGCTTAGAAGGGGTTAGGGGAGAGACCCAGTACTTC. Its protein product is CASSLEGVRGETQYF.

V gene TRBV7-9 combines with J gene TRBJ2-1, with a weak D call TRBD1 (5 bases). Germline lookup yields CDR1 SEHNR and CDR2 FQNEAQ (reference sequence). V was pared by 5 bases and J by 9 bases, with 8 bases between. The CDR3 is 11 amino acids. The DNA for the CDR3 is TGTGCCAGCAGCCGGACATCTGAGCAGTTCTTC. Its translation is CASSRTSEQFF.